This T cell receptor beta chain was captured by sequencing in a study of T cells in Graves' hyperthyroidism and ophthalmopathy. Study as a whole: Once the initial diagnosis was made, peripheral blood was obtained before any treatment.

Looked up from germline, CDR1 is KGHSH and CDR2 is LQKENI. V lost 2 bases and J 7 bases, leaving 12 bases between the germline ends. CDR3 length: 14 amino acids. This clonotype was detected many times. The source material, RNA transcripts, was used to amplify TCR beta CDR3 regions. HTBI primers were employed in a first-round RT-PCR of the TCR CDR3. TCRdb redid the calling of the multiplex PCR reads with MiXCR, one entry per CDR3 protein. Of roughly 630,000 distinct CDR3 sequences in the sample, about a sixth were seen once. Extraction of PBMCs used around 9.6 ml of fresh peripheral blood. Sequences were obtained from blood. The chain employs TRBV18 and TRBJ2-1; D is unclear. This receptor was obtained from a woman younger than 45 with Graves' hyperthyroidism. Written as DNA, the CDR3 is TGTGCCAGCTCACCAATCTTTATAGTGAATGAGCAGTTCTTC. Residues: CASSPIFIVNEQFF.